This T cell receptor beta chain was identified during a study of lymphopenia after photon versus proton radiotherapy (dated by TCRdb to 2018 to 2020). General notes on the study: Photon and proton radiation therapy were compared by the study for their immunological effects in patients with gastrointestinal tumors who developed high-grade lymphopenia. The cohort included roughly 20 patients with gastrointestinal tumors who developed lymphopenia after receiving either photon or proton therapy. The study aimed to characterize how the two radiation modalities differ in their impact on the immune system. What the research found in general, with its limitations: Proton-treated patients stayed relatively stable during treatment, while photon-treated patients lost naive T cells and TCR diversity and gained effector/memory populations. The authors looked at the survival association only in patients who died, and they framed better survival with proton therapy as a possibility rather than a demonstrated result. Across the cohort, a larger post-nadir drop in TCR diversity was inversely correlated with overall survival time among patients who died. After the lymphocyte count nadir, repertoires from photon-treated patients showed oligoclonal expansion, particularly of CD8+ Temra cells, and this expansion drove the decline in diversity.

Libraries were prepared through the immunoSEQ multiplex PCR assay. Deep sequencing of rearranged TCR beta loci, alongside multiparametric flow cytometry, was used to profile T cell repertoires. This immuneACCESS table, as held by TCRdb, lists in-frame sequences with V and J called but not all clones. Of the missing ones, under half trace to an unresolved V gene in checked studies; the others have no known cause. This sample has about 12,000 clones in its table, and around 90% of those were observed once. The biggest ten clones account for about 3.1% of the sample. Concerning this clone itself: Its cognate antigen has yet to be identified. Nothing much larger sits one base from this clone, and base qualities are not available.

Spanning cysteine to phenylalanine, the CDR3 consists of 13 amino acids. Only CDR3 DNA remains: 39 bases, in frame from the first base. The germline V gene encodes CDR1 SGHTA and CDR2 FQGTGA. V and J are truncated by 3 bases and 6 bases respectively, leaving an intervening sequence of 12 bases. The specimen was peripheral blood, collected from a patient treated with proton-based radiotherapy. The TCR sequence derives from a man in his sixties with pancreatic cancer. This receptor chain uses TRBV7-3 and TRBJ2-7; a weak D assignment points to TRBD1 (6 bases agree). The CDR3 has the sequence CASSFLQGSEQYF. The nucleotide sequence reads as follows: TGTGCCAGCAGCTTCTTACAGGGATCCGAGCAGTACTTC.